Listed here are 22 T cell receptor beta chains from one sample, sequenced in a study of OX40 agonist ivuxolimab in advanced cancers. The library was produced with the immunoSEQ multiplex PCR assay. The source is immuneACCESS, and TCRdb retained only in-frame sequences with V and J called. Part of the clones is not carried over; for the studies checked, unresolved V genes explain less than half of this, and the remainder is unexplained. This sample gives 87,000 or so clones in total; around nine tenths of them show up just once. Roughly 1.6% of the sample belongs to the ten largest clones. The specimen was CD4+ or CD8+ T cells sorted from blood, collected in a trial of the OX40 agonist ivuxolimab. All receptors come from an adult with an advanced solid tumor such as melanoma, head and neck, liver or kidney cancer.

The genes are TRBV7-7 and TRBJ2-1; 10 nucleotides line up with TRBD1. This CDR3 spans 17 amino acids. V lost 5 bases, J lost 4 bases, and 11 bases stayed unmatched. Looked up from germline, CDR1 is SSHAT and CDR2 is FNYEAQ (reference sequence). CDR3 loop: CASSLGSGTGAYNEQFF. The CDR3 DNA follows: TGTGCCAGCAGCCTAGGGTCGGGGACAGGGGCTTACAATGAGCAGTTCTTC.

V usage is TRBV5-4 and J usage is TRBJ2-3; D call uncertain. Germline values: CDR1 SGHNT, CDR2 YYREEE (reference sequence). The CDR3 spans 14 residues. V lost 6 bases to trimming and J lost 4 bases, with 15 bases between them. The CDR3 DNA follows: TGTGCCAGCAACTACCTGGGCAGTCCAGATACGCAGTATTTT. It specifies CASNYLGSPDTQYF.

V gene TRBV2 combines with J gene TRBJ2-3, with D uncertain. CDR1 and CDR2 from the germline V gene are SNHLY and FYNNEI. The germline V and J ends were trimmed by 2 bases and 10 bases, with 4 bases remaining between them. This CDR3 is built from 10 residues. The CDR3 protein is CASSESAQYF. The CDR3 region has the DNA TGTGCCAGCAGTGAATCGGCGCAGTATTTT. The full variable domain, in which reference TRBV2 and TRBJ2-3 provide the parts outside the CDR3, is EPEVTQTPSHQVTQMGQEVILRCVPISNHLYFYWYRQILGQKVEFLVSFYNNEISEKSEIFDDQFSVERPDGSNFTLKIRSTKLEDSAMYFCASSESAQYFGPGTRLTVL.

This chain links TRBV5-1 with TRBJ1-1; D gene unclear. V was cut by 0 bases and J by 6 bases, with 15 bases left in between. Germline CDR1 reads SGHRS; CDR2 reads YFSETQ. This CDR3 region has 15 residues. The DNA of the CDR3 is TGCGCCAGCAGCTTGGTGGGCGTCGTGAGCGCTGAAGCTTTCTTT. It codes for CASSLVGVVSAEAFF. Full variable domain (missing parts from reference TRBV5-1 and TRBJ1-1): KAGVTQTPRYLIKTRGQQVTLSCSPISGHRSVSWYQQTPGQGLQFLFEYFSETQRNKGNFPGRFSGRQFSNSRSEMNVSTLELGDSALYLCASSLVGVVSAEAFFGQGTRLTVV.

The chain is built from TRBV9 and TRBJ2-1, with D possibly called TRBD1 or TRBD2 (5 bases each). The CDR3 is 16 residues long. From germline, CDR1 is SGDLS and CDR2 YYNGEE. The germline V and J ends were trimmed by 3 bases and 2 bases, with 15 bases remaining between them. The CDR3: CASSGAALGAYNEQFF. CDR3 DNA: TGTGCCAGCAGCGGAGCGGCCCTAGGGGCCTACAATGAGCAGTTCTTC.

This clone appeared once. The chain joins TRBV5-6 to TRBJ1-1, with TRBD1 matching 7 bases. The CDR3 covers 14 residues. Germline lookup yields CDR1 SGHDT and CDR2 YYEEEE. The J segment lost 10 bases and the V segment lost 0 bases, leaving 9 bases of the junction unmatched. CDR3 sequence reads: CASSLVPDRAGAFF. The CDR3 DNA is TGTGCCAGCAGCTTGGTCCCAGACAGGGCGGGAGCTTTCTTT.

The rearrangement uses TRBV7-2 and TRBJ2-2, with TRBD2 matching over 7 bases. Germline loops: CDR1 SGHTA, CDR2 FQGNSA. The V segment lost 8 bases and the J segment 5 bases; nucleotides outside the gene matches: 8. This CDR3 comprises 14 residues. Here the CDR3 reads CASEAGVRTGELFF. Written as DNA, the CDR3 is TGTGCCAGCGAGGCGGGAGTAAGGACCGGGGAGCTGTTTTTT.

V gene TRBV5-1 combines with J gene TRBJ2-2, with D possibly being TRBD1 (6 bases). Germline CDR1 and CDR2: SGHRS and YFSETQ. Trimming took 10 bases from V and 0 from J, leaving 13 bases between them. This CDR3 region has 14 residues. CDR3 region: CAGPGHSNTGELFF. The CDR3 region has the DNA TGCGCCGGACCGGGACACTCGAACACCGGGGAGCTGTTTTTT.

This rearrangement joins TRBV29-1 to TRBJ1-4; D not certain. Per the germline V gene, CDR1 is SQVTM and CDR2 is ANQGSEA. This CDR3 spans 15 amino acids. V lost 5 bases, J lost 2 bases, and 15 bases lay in between. The CDR3: CSVTSYLGTNEKLFF. CDR3 coding DNA: TGCAGCGTTACGTCGTACCTAGGTACTAATGAAAAACTGTTTTTT.

The rearrangement joins TRBV5-1 to TRBJ2-5; no clear D gene. Germline V gives CDR1 SGHRS, CDR2 YFSETQ. V lost 4 bases and J 0 bases, leaving 7 bases between the germline ends. The CDR3 consists of 13 residues. CDR3 bases: TGCGCCAGCAGCCCTGGGTACCAAGAGACCCAGTACTTC. Protein product: CASSPGYQETQYF.

This clone was detected only once. This chain uses TRBV18 with TRBJ2-5; D remains unclear. The closer fit of TRBJ2-7 to the DNA end suggests the J call may be wrong. The CDR3 extends over 16 amino acids. Germline V gene data show CDR1 as KGHSH and CDR2 as LQKENI. CDR3 in amino acids: CASSPPSPHGSYEQYF. CDR3 nucleotide sequence: TGTGCCAGCTCACCACCGTCCCCTCATGGCTCCTACGAGCAGTACTTC.

The chain is built from TRBV19 and TRBJ2-1; the match to TRBD2 covers 7 bases. V dropped 7 bases and J dropped 9; count of bases not matched to a gene: 15. The germline V gene encodes CDR1 LNHDA and CDR2 SQIVND (reference sequence). The CDR3 spans 15 residues. As DNA, the CDR3 is TGTGCCAGTACACTTGGGACTATTAGACAGAGTGAGCAGTTCTTC. Amino acids: CASTLGTIRQSEQFF.

V gene TRBV7-8 combines with J gene TRBJ1-4; the D gene is possibly TRBD1 (6 bases). The CDR3 loop spans 15 amino acids. Germline assignment: CDR1 SGHVS and CDR2 FQNEAQ. V was cut by 1 base and J by 5 bases, with 11 bases left in between. DNA of the CDR3: TGTGCCAGCAGCTTAGGTGGGACACCGAATGAAAAACTGTTTTTT. Its translation: CASSLGGTPNEKLFF. The variable domain in full, with the rest retrieved from reference TRBV7-8 and TRBJ1-4, is GAGVSQSPRYKVAKRGQDVALRCDPISGHVSLFWYQQALGQGPEFLTYFQNEAQLDKSGLPSDRFFAERPEGSVSTLKIQRTQQEDSAVYLCASSLGGTPNEKLFFGSGTQLSVL.

This chain connects TRBV19 to TRBJ1-4; D is undetermined. The CDR3 is 14 amino acids. V dropped 0 bases and J dropped 7 bases, with 9 bases sitting between them. Germline lookup yields CDR1 LNHDA and CDR2 SQIVND (reference sequence). CDR3 sequence reads: CASSIDRESEKLFF. The CDR3 DNA reads TGTGCCAGTAGTATAGACCGGGAGAGTGAAAAACTGTTTTTT.

This rearrangement joins TRBV5-5 to TRBJ2-7; TRBD1 matches at 11 bases. The CDR3 contains 14 residues. Germline assignment: CDR1 SGHKS and CDR2 YYEKEE (reference sequence). V gave up 4 bases and J gave up 2 bases; unmatched junction bases: 2. The CDR3 DNA follows: TGTGCCAGCAGCGCGGGACAGGGGGCCTACGAGCAGTACTTC. This gives the protein CASSAGQGAYEQYF.

The chain couples TRBV7-2 to TRBJ2-1, with a tentative D call TRBD1 (6 bases). The germline V gene has CDR1 SGHTA and CDR2 FQGNSA. The CDR3 is 16 residues long. The V end lost 0 bases, the J end lost 7 bases, and 16 bases lay between the germline ends. The CDR3 sequence: CASSLAGYQGLNEQFF. In nucleotides, the CDR3 is TGTGCCAGCAGCTTAGCGGGCTATCAGGGGCTAAATGAGCAGTTCTTC.

The chain combines TRBV18 with TRBJ1-1, with D unclear. In germline, CDR1 is KGHSH, CDR2 LQKENI. The germline V and J ends were trimmed by 2 bases and 6 bases, with 7 bases remaining between them. The CDR3 is 12 residues long. The CDR3 DNA sequence: TGTGCCAGCTCACCAGGGGTTCCTGAAGCTTTCTTT. It yields the protein CASSPGVPEAFF.

This sequence joins TRBV6-6 and TRBJ2-1, with 8 bases identical to TRBD1. CDR1 is MNHNY, CDR2 SVGAGI, per germline (reference sequence). The CDR3 contains 13 residues. V lost 6 bases, J lost 8 bases, and 6 bases stayed unmatched. The CDR3 reads CASSPYRGDEQFF. The CDR3 nucleotides read TGTGCCAGCAGCCCTTACAGGGGGGATGAGCAGTTCTTC.

The V gene is TRBV6-5, the J gene TRBJ2-5; no reliable D call. Trimming stripped 6 bases from V and 3 bases from J, with 8 bases between. Germline loops: CDR1 MNHEY, CDR2 SVGAGI. This CDR3 has 12 amino acids. CDR3 residues: CASRRGEETQYF. Written as DNA, the CDR3 is TGTGCCAGCAGGCGTGGGGAAGAGACCCAGTACTTC.

J is TRBJ2-4 and V is TRBV10-2, with unresolved D. The CDR3 extends over 13 amino acids. Between the trimmed V and J ends, which lost 0 bases and 6 bases, there was a span of 6 bases. Per the germline V gene, CDR1 is WSHSY and CDR2 is SAAADI. CDR3 coding DNA: TGCGCCAGCAGTGAGTCAAGTGGAAACATTCAGTACTTC. Translated, it gives CASSESSGNIQYF.

The rearrangement joins TRBV4-3 to TRBJ2-1; possible D gene TRBD2, 5 bases. Germline V gives CDR1 LGHNA, CDR2 YSLEER. The V end was cut by 5 bases, the J end by 0 bases, with 11 bases between. The CDR3 is 15 amino acids. CDR3 sequence (DNA): TGCGCCAGCAGCGGGAGTCAGAGCTCCTACAATGAGCAGTTCTTC. Its translation: CASSGSQSSYNEQFF.

This clone was seen a handful of times. The V call is TRBV5-5, the J call TRBJ1-4; D unclear. The CDR3 sequence is 14 residues long. Per germline, CDR1 SGHKS and CDR2 YYEKEE (reference sequence). Deletions cut 6 bases from V and 0 bases from J, with 9 bases between. The CDR3 spells CASTQRATNEKLFF. CDR3 bases: TGTGCCAGCACCCAACGCGCAACTAATGAAAAACTGTTTTTT.